This T cell receptor (beta chain) was captured by sequencing in a study of T cells after yellow fever vaccination. Study information: With SMART-Seq v4 Ultra Low Input, the fractions containing low cell numbers were prepared.

5'RACE template switching added a universal primer site and UMIs to TCR cDNA. TCRdb itself ran the 5' RACE reads through MiXCR, one entry per CDR3 protein. The sample includes about 110,000 distinct CDR3 sequences, 6.5% to 9% seen only once; the top ten take 25%. There are many counts of this clonotype. What it recognizes is unknown. General study points: Secondary responses were weaker yet peaked faster, day 5 versus 15. Among all clonotypes, a small share was observed in both CD4 and CD8 compartments.

V was clipped by 3 bases and J by 4 bases, with 22 bases between them. In germline, CDR1 is SGHAT, CDR2 FQNNGV. The CDR3 totals 18 residues. The chain is built from TRBV11-2 and TRBJ2-1, with D possibly called TRBD1 or TRBD2 (5 bases each). This specimen was CD8+ T cells sorted from PBMCs, taken 45 days after the yellow fever booster vaccination. The receptor's source is a man aged 25 to 40 who received the YFV17D yellow fever vaccine. The CDR3 is CASSFLAQLWGQYNEQFF. DNA for the CDR3: TGTGCCAGCAGCTTCCTAGCCCAATTGTGGGGCCAATACAATGAGCAGTTCTTC.